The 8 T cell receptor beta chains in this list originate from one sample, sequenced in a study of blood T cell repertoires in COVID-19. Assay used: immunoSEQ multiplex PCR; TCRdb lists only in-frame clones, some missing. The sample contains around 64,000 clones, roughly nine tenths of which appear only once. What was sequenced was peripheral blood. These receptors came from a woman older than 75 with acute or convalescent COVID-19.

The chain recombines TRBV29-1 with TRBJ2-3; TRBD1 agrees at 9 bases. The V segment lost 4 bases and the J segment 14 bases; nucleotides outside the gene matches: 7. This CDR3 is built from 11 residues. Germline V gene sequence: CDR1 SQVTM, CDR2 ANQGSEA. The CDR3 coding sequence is TGCAGCGTTGCCGGGACAGGGTTTGGGTATTTT. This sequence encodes CSVAGTGFGYF.

The CDR3 sequence is CASSPRGARYTGELFF. The DNA of the CDR3 is TGTGCCAGCAGCCCGCGGGGAGCTCGATACACCGGGGAGCTGTTTTTT. The rearrangement joins TRBV7-9 to TRBJ2-2, with D perhaps matching TRBD2 (6 bases). The CDR3 has 16 amino acids. Germline assignment: CDR1 SEHNR and CDR2 FQNEAQ (reference sequence). Trimming removed 5 bases from V and 3 bases from J, with 16 bases in between.

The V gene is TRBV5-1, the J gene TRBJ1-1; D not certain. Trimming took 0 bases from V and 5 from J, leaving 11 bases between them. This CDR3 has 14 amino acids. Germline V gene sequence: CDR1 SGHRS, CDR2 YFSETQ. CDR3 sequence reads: CASSLVDWRTEAFF. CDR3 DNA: TGCGCCAGCAGCTTGGTAGATTGGAGAACTGAAGCTTTCTTT.

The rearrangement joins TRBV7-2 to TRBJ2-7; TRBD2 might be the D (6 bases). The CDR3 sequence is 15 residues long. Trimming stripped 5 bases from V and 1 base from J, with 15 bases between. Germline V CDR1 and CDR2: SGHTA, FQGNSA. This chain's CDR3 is CASSPWGDGSYEQYF. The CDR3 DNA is TGTGCCAGCAGCCCCTGGGGGGACGGATCCTACGAGCAGTACTTC.

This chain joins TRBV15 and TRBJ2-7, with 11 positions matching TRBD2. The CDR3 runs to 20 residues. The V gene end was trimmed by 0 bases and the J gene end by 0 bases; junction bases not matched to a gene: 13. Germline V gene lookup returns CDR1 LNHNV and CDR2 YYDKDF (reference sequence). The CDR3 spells CATSRDLPPPSGRISYEQYF. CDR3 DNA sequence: TGTGCCACCAGCAGAGACCTTCCCCCCCCTAGCGGGAGGATCTCCTACGAGCAGTACTTC.

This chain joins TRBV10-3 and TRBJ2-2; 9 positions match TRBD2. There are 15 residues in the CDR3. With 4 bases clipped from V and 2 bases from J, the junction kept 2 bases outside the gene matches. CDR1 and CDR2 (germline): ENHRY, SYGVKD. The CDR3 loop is CAISASGVNTGELFF. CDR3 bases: TGTGCCATCAGTGCTAGCGGGGTTAACACCGGGGAGCTGTTTTTT.

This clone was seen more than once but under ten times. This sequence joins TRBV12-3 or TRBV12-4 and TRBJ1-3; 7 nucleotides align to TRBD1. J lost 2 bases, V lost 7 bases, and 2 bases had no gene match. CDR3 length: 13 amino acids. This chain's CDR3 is CASKTGAGNTIYF. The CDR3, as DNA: TGTGCCAGCAAAACAGGGGCTGGAAACACCATATATTTT.

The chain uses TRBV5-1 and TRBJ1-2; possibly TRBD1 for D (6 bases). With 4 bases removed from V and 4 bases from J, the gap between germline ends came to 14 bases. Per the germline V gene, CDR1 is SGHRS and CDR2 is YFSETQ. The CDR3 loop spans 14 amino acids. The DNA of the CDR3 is TGCGCCAGCAGCAAGGTGGACAGCGCCTATGGCTACACCTTC. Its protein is CASSKVDSAYGYTF.